Reported below is one T cell receptor beta chain. Its target is not known. The data are from a study of T cell repertoires in cytomegalovirus infection. Study conclusions and caveats: In two of eight donors, the top clonotype was HLA-C-restricted CMV-specific. Cumulative frequency (of public TCR beta family members) identified carriers of CMV plus the relevant HLA.

V was cut by 0 bases and J by 6 bases, with 12 bases left in between. The CDR3 loop spans 15 amino acids. Germline V CDR1 and CDR2: MNHEY, SVGEGT. TCRdb independently ran MiXCR on the reads; one entry per CDR3 protein. The repertoire holds under 800,000 distinct CDR3 sequences, with approximately 24% as singletons. The source of this sequence is a human donor in good health (CMV status not recorded). Some clones in this sample may be carry-over from other donors' samples. This rearrangement joins TRBV6-2 or TRBV6-3 to TRBJ2-1; D perhaps matches TRBD1 (6 bases). Material for sequencing was CD8+ T cells from PBMCs. The CDR3: CASSYSKGQSNEQFF. CDR3 nucleotides: TGTGCCAGCAGTTACTCGAAAGGACAGTCCAATGAGCAGTTCTTC.